This T cell receptor (beta chain) was recorded in a study of shared clonotypes between healthy human individuals. Study as a whole: Each donor had three CD4 naive, three CD4 memory, two CD8 naive and one CD8 memory plate. General study results and limits: Relative to memory subsets, naive subsets generally showed larger estimated richness.

Deep-level settings were used for running the assay. Assay used: immunoSEQ multiplex PCR; TCRdb lists only in-frame clones, some missing. The data show hundreds of thousands of clones, around 95% seen once. The germline V gene has CDR1 SEHNR and CDR2 FQNEAQ (reference sequence). V lost 3 bases, J lost 5 bases, and 8 bases stayed unmatched. This CDR3 has 15 residues. On this clone itself: The antigen remains undetermined.

Naive CD8 cells comprised CD45RO-negative, CCR7-positively selected cells, excluding terminally differentiated effector memory CD45RA+ cells. The material sequenced was naive CD8+ T cells sorted from blood. The receptor was isolated from a woman aged 30 to 39 in good health. This chain links TRBV7-9 with TRBJ2-7; 9 nucleotides match TRBD2. The CDR3 loop reads CASSFPAGGLHEQYF. The CDR3 nucleotides read TGTGCCAGCAGCTTCCCGGCGGGAGGGCTCCACGAGCAGTACTTC.